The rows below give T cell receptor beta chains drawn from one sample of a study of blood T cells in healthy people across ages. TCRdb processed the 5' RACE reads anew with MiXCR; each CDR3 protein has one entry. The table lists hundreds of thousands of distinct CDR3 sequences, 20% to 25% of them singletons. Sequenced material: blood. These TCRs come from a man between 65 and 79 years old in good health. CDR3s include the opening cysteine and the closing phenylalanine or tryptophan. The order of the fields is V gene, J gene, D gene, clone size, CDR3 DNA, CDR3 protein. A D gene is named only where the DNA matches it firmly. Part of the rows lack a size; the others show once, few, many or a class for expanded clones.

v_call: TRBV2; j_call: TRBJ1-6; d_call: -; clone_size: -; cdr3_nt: TGTGCCAGCTTGGGAAGCTCCTATAATTCACCCCTCCACTTT; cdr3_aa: CASLGSSYNSPLHF
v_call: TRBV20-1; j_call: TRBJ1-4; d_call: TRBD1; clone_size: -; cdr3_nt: TGCAGTGCTAAAGGGCGGGACAGGGGAATTGACGAAAAACTGTTTTTT; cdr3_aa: CSAKGRDRGIDEKLFF
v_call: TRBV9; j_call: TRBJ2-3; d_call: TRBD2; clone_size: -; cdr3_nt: TGTGCCAGCAGCAAGAGCCTAGCGGAGGGGACAGATACGCAGTATTTT; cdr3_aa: CASSKSLAEGTDTQYF
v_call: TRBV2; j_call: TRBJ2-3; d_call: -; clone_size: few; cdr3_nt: TGTGCCAGCAGCGAACGGATCCCCACAGATACGCAGTATTTT; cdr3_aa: CASSERIPTDTQYF
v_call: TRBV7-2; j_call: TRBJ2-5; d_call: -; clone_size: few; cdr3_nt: TGTGCCAGCAGCTTAGACGGAACAGGTGCAGAGACCCAGTACTTC; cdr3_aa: CASSLDGTGAETQYF
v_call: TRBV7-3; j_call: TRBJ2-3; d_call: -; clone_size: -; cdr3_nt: TGTGCCAGCAGCTTAAGGCGCCAGAGCACAGATACGCAGTATTTT; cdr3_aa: CASSLRRQSTDTQYF
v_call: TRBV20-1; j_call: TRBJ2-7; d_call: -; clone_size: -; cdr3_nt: TGCAGTGCTAGAGATCAAAGCTTCCCTGAGCAGTACTTC; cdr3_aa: CSARDQSFPEQYF
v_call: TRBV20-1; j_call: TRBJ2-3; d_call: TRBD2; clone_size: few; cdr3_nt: TGCAGTGCCAGTGCCGGAGTCGGGAGGGCAGATACGCAGTATTTT; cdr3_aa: CSASAGVGRADTQYF
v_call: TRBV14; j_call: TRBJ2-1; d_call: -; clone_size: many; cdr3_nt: TGTGCCAGCAGCCCAGGAGGGAGCTCCTACAATGAGCAGTTCTTC; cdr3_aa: CASSPGGSSYNEQFF
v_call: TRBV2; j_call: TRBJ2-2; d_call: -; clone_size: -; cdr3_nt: TGTGCCAGCAGTGAGAAACAGGGTACCGGGGAGCTGTTTTTT; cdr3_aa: CASSEKQGTGELFF
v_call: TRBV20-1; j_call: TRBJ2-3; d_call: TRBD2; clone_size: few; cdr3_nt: TGCAGTGCTAGACTAGCGGGACTCCCTAGCACAGATACGCAGTATTTT; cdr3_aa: CSARLAGLPSTDTQYF
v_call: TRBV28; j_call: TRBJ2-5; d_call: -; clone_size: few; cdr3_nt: TGTGCCAGCAGTTTGACGGCGGTCCCCCAGTACTTC; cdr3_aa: CASSLTAVPQYF
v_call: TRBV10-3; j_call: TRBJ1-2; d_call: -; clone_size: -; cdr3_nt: TGTGCCATCAGTGACAGGGGATGGGCCTATGGCTACACCTTC; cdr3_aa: CAISDRGWAYGYTF
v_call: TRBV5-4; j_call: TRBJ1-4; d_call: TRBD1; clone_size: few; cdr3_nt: TGTGCCAGCAGCCCGCCGGGACAGGGTGGTGAAAAACTGTTTTTT; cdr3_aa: CASSPPGQGGEKLFF
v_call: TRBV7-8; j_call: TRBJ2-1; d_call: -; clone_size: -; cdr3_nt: TGTGCCAGCAGCTTAGGTGGAGGTCCTGAGCAGTTCTTC; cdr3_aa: CASSLGGGPEQFF
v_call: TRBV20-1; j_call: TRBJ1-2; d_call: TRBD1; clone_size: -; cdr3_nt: TGCAGTGCTAGAGAAACAAGGGACAGGGCAAACTATGGCTACACCTTC; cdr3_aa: CSARETRDRANYGYTF
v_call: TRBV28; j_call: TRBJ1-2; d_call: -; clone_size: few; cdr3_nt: TGTGCCAGCAATTCGGGACGGGCCTATGGCTACACCTTC; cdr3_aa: CASNSGRAYGYTF
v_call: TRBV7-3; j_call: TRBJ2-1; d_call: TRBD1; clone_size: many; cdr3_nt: TGTGCCAGCAGCCCAGGGACAGGGAATTACAATGAGCAGTTCTTC; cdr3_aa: CASSPGTGNYNEQFF
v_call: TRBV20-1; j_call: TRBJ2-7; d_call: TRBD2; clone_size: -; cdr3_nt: TGCAGTGCTAGGGCTGGACTAGCGGGAGCTTACGAGCAGTACTTC; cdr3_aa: CSARAGLAGAYEQYF
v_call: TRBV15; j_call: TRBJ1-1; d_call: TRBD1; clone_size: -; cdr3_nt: TGTGCCACCAGCAAGGGGACAGGATTGGGCACTGAAGCTTTCTTT; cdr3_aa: CATSKGTGLGTEAFF
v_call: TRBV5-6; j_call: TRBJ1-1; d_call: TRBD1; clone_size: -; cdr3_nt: TGTGCCAGCAGCAATGGACAGGAGAACACTGAAGCTTTCTTT; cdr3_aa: CASSNGQENTEAFF
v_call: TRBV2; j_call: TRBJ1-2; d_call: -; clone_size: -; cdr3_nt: TGTGCCAGCAGCGCAAATATGGGGGAAAGTGGCTACACCTTC; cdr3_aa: CASSANMGESGYTF
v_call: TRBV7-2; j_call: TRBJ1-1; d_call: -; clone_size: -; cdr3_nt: TGTGCCAGCAGCTCAGGACGGGCGAACACTGAAGCTTTCTTT; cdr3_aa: CASSSGRANTEAFF
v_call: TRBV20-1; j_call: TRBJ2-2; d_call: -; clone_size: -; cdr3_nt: TGCAGTGCTAGCGGCGGGAAGCCTACCGGGGAGCTGTTTTTT; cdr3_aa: CSASGGKPTGELFF
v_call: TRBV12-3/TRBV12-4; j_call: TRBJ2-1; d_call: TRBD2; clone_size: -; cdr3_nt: TGTGCCAGCAGTGCGGGAGGAGGATTCAATGAGCAGTTCTTC; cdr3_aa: CASSAGGGFNEQFF
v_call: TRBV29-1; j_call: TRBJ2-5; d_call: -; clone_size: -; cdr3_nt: TGCAGCGTTGAAGCGCTGGAAGAGACCCAGTACTTC; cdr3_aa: CSVEALEETQYF
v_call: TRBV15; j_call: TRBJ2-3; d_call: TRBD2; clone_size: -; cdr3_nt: TGTGCCACCAGCAGAGAACTGGGACTAGCGGGGAGGAGGTATACGCAGTATTTT; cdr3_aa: CATSRELGLAGRRYTQYF
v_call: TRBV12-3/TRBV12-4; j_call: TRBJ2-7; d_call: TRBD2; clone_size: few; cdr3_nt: TGTGCCAGCAGTTACTCTACTAGCCGGGGGAGGGGAGACTACGAGCAGTACTTC; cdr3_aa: CASSYSTSRGRGDYEQYF
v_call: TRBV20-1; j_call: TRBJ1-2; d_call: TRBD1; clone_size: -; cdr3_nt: TGCAGTGCTATGAGTATCGGACAGGGTGGAGACGGCTACACCTTC; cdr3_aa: CSAMSIGQGGDGYTF
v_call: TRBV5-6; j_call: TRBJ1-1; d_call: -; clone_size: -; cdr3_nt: TGTGCCAGCAGCTTGGAGGAGGGGTGGACTGAAGCTTTCTTT; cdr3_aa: CASSLEEGWTEAFF
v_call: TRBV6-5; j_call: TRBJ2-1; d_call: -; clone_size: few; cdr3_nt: TGTGCCAGCAACCACGGGACTAATGAGCAGTTCTTC; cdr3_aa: CASNHGTNEQFF
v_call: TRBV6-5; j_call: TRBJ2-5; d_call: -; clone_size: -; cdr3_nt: TGTGCCAGCAATCGACCGAGCACGTTCGGGGAGACCCAGTACTTC; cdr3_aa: CASNRPSTFGETQYF